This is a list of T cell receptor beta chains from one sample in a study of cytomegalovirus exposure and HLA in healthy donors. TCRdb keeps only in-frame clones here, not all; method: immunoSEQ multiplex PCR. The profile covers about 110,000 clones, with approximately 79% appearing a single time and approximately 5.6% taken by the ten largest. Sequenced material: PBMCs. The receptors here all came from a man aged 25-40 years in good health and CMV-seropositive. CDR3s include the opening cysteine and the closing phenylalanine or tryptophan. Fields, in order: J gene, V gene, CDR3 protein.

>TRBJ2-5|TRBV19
CASSRRVQETQYF
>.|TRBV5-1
CASSRDMYEQYF
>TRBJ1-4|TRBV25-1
CASSEFQEPNEKLFF
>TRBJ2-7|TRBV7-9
CASSLEQDPYEQYF
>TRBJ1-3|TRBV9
CASSVETGDSGNTIYF
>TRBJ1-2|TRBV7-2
CASRVKLTGTGYGYTF
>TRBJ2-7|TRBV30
CAWSVGTGSVDEQYF
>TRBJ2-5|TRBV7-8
CASAGGQETQYF
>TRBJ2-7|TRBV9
CASSPQTGRYEQYF
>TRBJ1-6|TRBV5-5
CASSLGQGNSPLHF
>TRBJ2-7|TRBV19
CASNTEGGGAYEQYF
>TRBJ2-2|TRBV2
CASRVRTSGYTGELFF
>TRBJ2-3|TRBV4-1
CASSQVARTSISDTQYF
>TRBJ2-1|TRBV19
CASSIGGGTYNEQFF
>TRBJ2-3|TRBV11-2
CASSLGQRRRETDTQYF
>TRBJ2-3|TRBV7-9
CASSLINSGGTDTQYF
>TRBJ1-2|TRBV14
CASSQGGQKYTF
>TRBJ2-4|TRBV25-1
CASSDSGGGSAKNIQYF
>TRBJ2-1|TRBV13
CASSLGLAGGQDEQFF
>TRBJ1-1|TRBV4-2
CASSQDLSRSEREAFF
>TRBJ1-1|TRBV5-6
CASSLAFGSVSQEAFF